These T cell receptor beta chains were read from a single sample in a study of T cell responses to AZD1222 COVID-19 vaccine. Profiling relied on immunoSEQ multiplex PCR, and the TCRdb table lists in-frame clones only, not all of them. The sample has about 120,000 clones, 70% to 90% seen once; the top ten hold about 8.5%. The specimen was peripheral blood, collected on day 0 of AZD1222 vaccination. The origin of the receptors is an adult in good health. CDR3s include the opening cysteine and the closing phenylalanine or tryptophan. The D gene is left open where the match is weak. Rows give clone size only sometimes, using once, few, many, or a class for an expanded clone.

V: TRBV4-1; D: -; J: TRBJ2-1; size: -; DNA: TGCGCCAGCAGCCCTTATGCGGGTCCCTCCTATGAGCAGTTCTTC; CDR3: CASSPYAGPSYEQFF
V: TRBV29-1; D: TRBD1; J: TRBJ1-4; size: once; DNA: TGCAGCGTCCAGACAGGGTCCTATGAAAAACTGTTTTTT; CDR3: CSVQTGSYEKLFF
V: TRBV24-1; D: TRBD1; J: TRBJ2-3; size: once; DNA: TGTGCCACCAGTGATCGACAGGGACCGACAGATACGCAGTATTTT; CDR3: CATSDRQGPTDTQYF
V: TRBV4-1; D: -; J: TRBJ1-2; size: -; DNA: TGCGCCAGCAGCCCGGGCCGGACCTATGGCTACACCTTC; CDR3: CASSPGRTYGYTF
V: TRBV30; D: -; J: TRBJ1-1; size: -; DNA: TGTGCCTGGAGCCGGGGGCAGGGGAGGGAGGCTTTCTTT; CDR3: CAWSRGQGREAFF
V: TRBV7-9; D: -; J: TRBJ1-6; size: -; DNA: TGTGCCAGCAGCCGAAATTCACCCCTCCACTTT; CDR3: CASSRNSPLHF
V: TRBV30; D: TRBD2; J: TRBJ2-1; size: -; DNA: TGTGCCTGGGATTCCCCCGAGCGGGGGGCATACAATGAGCAGTTCTTC; CDR3: CAWDSPERGAYNEQFF
V: TRBV2; D: TRBD1; J: TRBJ1-2; size: -; DNA: TGTGCCAGCAGTGAAGGGACAGGAGCCTCTGGCTACACCTTC; CDR3: CASSEGTGASGYTF
V: TRBV7-2; D: -; J: TRBJ2-2; size: -; DNA: TGTGCCAGCAATCAGGCCCAGAATACCGGGGAGCTGTTTTTT; CDR3: CASNQAQNTGELFF
V: TRBV29-1; D: TRBD1; J: TRBJ1-5; size: -; DNA: TGCAGCGTCGGGACAGGGGACAGTCAGCCCCAGCATTTT; CDR3: CSVGTGDSQPQHF
V: TRBV5-8; D: TRBD2; J: TRBJ2-2; size: -; DNA: TGTGCCAGCAGCCTGTTAGCGGGGGGAATGAACACCGGGGAGCTGTTTTTT; CDR3: CASSLLAGGMNTGELFF
V: TRBV3-1/TRBV3-2; D: TRBD1; J: TRBJ2-7; size: -; DNA: TGTGCCAGCAGCCACGGGGGACGACAGGGGAGCGAGCAGTACTTC; CDR3: CASSHGGRQGSEQYF
V: TRBV7-9; D: TRBD1; J: TRBJ1-2; size: -; DNA: TGTGCCAGCAGCTTACTCGACAGGGTAGGTGGCTACACCTTC; CDR3: CASSLLDRVGGYTF
V: TRBV14; D: -; J: TRBJ2-7; size: -; DNA: TGTGCCAGCACCGATGCTGGGGGACAATCCTACGAGCAGTACTTC; CDR3: CASTDAGGQSYEQYF
V: TRBV5-5; D: TRBD1; J: TRBJ1-2; size: -; DNA: TGTGCCAGCAGGTCACAGGGGGCCGGGGGGTATGGCTACACCTTC; CDR3: CASRSQGAGGYGYTF
V: TRBV9; D: TRBD2; J: TRBJ2-7; size: -; DNA: TGTGCCAGCAGCCCGGGACTAGCGTCCTACGAGCAGTACTTC; CDR3: CASSPGLASYEQYF
V: TRBV28; D: -; J: TRBJ1-2; size: -; DNA: TGTGCCAGCAGTTTGGGTCAGGGCCTCTATGGCTACACCTTC; CDR3: CASSLGQGLYGYTF
V: TRBV30; D: TRBD1; J: TRBJ1-4; size: -; DNA: TGTGCCTGGAGTGTATACAGGGGAGGAGGAAATGAAAAACTGTTTTTT; CDR3: CAWSVYRGGGNEKLFF
V: TRBV6-5; D: TRBD1; J: TRBJ1-2; size: -; DNA: TGTGCCAGCAGTCGACAGGGATATTTTGGCTACACCTTC; CDR3: CASSRQGYFGYTF
V: TRBV19; D: TRBD1; J: TRBJ2-5; size: -; DNA: TGTGCCAGAGGAACCAACAGGGGAAAAGAGACCCAGTACTTC; CDR3: CARGTNRGKETQYF
V: TRBV6-5; D: -; J: TRBJ1-6; size: -; DNA: TGTGCCAGCAGTTACGGAGGCCGTAATTCACCCCTCCACTTT; CDR3: CASSYGGRNSPLHF
V: TRBV7-9; D: TRBD1; J: TRBJ1-1; size: -; DNA: TGTGCCAGCAGATCAACAGGGGACACTGAAGCTTTCTTT; CDR3: CASRSTGDTEAFF
V: TRBV18; D: -; J: TRBJ1-4; size: -; DNA: TGTGCCAGCTCACCACCCGGGGTTGAAAAACTGTTTTTT; CDR3: CASSPPGVEKLFF
V: TRBV11-3; D: -; J: TRBJ2-2; size: -; DNA: TGTGCCAGCAGCTTAGGATTCGAAGACCCGAACACCGGGGAGCTGTTTTTT; CDR3: CASSLGFEDPNTGELFF
V: TRBV4-2; D: -; J: TRBJ2-7; size: few; DNA: TGTGCCAGCAGCCCCAATCTAGACAGCTACGAGCAGTACTTC; CDR3: CASSPNLDSYEQYF